The clone carrying this T cell receptor (beta chain) was seen more than once but under ten times. Its specificity is not known. Germline V gene lookup returns CDR1 ENHRY and CDR2 SYGVKD. The CDR3 runs to 17 residues. Trimming took 6 bases from V and 0 from J; bases not matched to a gene: 10. Every bit of the isolated RNA underwent reverse transcription, so sequencing read expressed TCRB transcripts. Libraries were prepared by immunoSEQ multiplex PCR; TCRdb keeps only in-frame clonotypes and omits some of them. Here the sample spans a few hundred thousand clones, 13% being singletons. The sample comes from a study of beta chain features in type 1 diabetes. Study-level points and caveats: Type 1 diabetes patients had moderately but significantly shorter TCRB CDR3s in all four CD4+ subsets. The study found that naive, central memory and Treg TCRB repertoires appeared more similar in patients than in healthy donors.

It was via CD45RO/CCR7/CD25/CD127/CD95/CD27 that CD4+ naive, central memory, regulatory and stem cell-like memory cells were sorted. This TCR derives from a woman aged 18-30 years with type 1 diabetes. The sample was naive CD4+ T cells from blood. This rearrangement joins TRBV10-3 to TRBJ2-7; TRBD1 matches at 11 bases. DNA of the CDR3: TGTGCCATCAGGCCCGGACAGGGGGCCCCCAGCTCCTACGAGCAGTACGTC. Translated: CAIRPGQGAPSSYEQYV.